The clone carrying this T cell receptor (beta chain) was recorded at least ten times. Its antigen is unidentified. Authors of the study amplified TCR beta CDR3 regions from RNA transcripts. During a first-round RT-PCR of the TCR CDR3, the HTBI primer set was used. MiXCR was run by TCRdb on the multiplex PCR reads, yielding one entry per CDR3 protein. The sample carries 460,000 or so distinct CDR3 sequences, 14% recorded once. The CDR3 runs to 14 residues. Germline CDR1 and CDR2: SGHRS and YFSETQ. V gave up 2 bases and J gave up 4 bases, with 10 bases separating them. Uncontrolled infection, other autoimmune disease, pregnancy or lactation disqualified patients from enrolment. These data belong to a study of T cells in Graves' hyperthyroidism and ophthalmopathy. Study observations and caveats: Appearing also in blood were most of the thyroid clonotypes expanded above 0.001.

The chain combines TRBV5-1 with TRBJ2-1; tentative D call: TRBD2 (6 bases). This receptor was obtained from a woman aged 18-29 years with Graves' hyperthyroidism. Sequenced material: blood. The CDR3 protein is CASSFNSGYNEQFF. CDR3 DNA sequence: TGCGCCAGCAGCTTCAATAGCGGATACAATGAGCAGTTCTTC.